The 32 T cell receptor beta chains given below trace back to one sample, sequenced in a study of tumor-infiltrating lymphocytes in primary liver carcinoma. Bulk tissue was left unsorted, and RNA and DNA were co-extracted from about 20-30 mg of it. From approximately 500 ng total RNA, TCR beta cDNA was generated with a primer in the constant region. Three nested multiplex PCR rounds of slightly modified ARM-PCR generated TCR beta libraries. Amplification in the first two PCR rounds was performed using TRBV1-TRBV30 forward primers and a C-beta reverse primer for 9 to 11 cycles each. TCRdb fed the multiplex PCR reads into MiXCR, producing one record per CDR3 protein. The repertoire holds around 60,000 distinct CDR3 sequences, with 71% as singletons. Sequences were obtained from liver tumor tissue from sampling region 4. The sample's subset: tumor region T4, right-lateral pole. All receptors come from a man aged 40-55 years with primary liver carcinoma and hepatitis B virus infection.

In the case of this clonotype: A read error is likely, as this CDR3 ends without the conserved phenylalanine or tryptophan. The chain uses TRBV4-1 and TRBJ2-5; D may be TRBD2 (5 bases). Trimming stripped 0 bases from V and 0 bases from J, with 11 bases between. Germline values: CDR1 MGHRA, CDR2 YSYEKL. The CDR3 consists of 16 residues. Here the CDR3 DNA reads TGCGCCAGCAGCCAAGATTGGGGAGCTCACCAAGAGACCCAGTACTTG. Protein sequence: CASSQDWGAHQETQYL.

The chain is built from TRBV12-3 or TRBV12-4 and TRBJ1-5; D is perhaps TRBD1 (5 bases). The CDR3 sequence is 14 residues long. The chain's CDR3 is CATSFRASEQPQHF. The DNA of the CDR3 is TGTGCTACCAGTTTCAGGGCGTCGGAGCAGCCCCAGCATTTT.

In this sample, this clonotype turned up many times. The J gene is TRBJ2-2, the V gene TRBV28; D tentatively reads TRBD1 or TRBD2 (6 bases each). Trimming removed 8 bases at V and 6 bases at J, with 16 bases between. CDR1 and CDR2 from the germline V gene are MDHEN and SYDVKM. This CDR3 region has 14 residues. The CDR3 region is CASLRGARSGELFF. DNA of the CDR3: TGTGCCAGCCTTAGGGGGGCTCGGTCCGGGGAGCTGTTTTTT.

On this clonotype itself: An end of the junction differs from the germline gene, which may be a read error. The V and J genes are TRBV29-1 and TRBJ2-7; D is uncertain. This CDR3 region has 13 residues. CDR1 and CDR2 (germline): SQVTM, ANQGSEA. CDR3 sequence reads: CSVDAEYVDEQYF. In DNA form, the CDR3 reads TGCAGCGTCGATGCAGAGTATGTCGACGAGCAATACTTC.

This clonotype was counted a few times. The chain employs TRBV4-3 and TRBJ1-1, with TRBD1 as a possible D gene (5 bases). The CDR3 totals 16 residues. Trimming stripped 4 bases from V and 0 bases from J, with 15 bases between. Germline V gene lookup returns CDR1 LGHNA and CDR2 YSLEER. CDR3 coding DNA: TGCGCCAGCAGCCCTGTGGGCGGGGGAATGAACACTGAAGCTTTCTTT. Its translation: CASSPVGGGMNTEAFF.

Remarks on this clonotype: The junction departs from germline at one end; a sequencing error may be responsible. This rearrangement joins TRBV7-8 to TRBJ1-2; no reliable D call. The CDR3 totals 12 residues. CDR1 is SGHVS, CDR2 FQNEAQ, per germline. The CDR3 protein is CVSSTPDYGYTF. CDR3 nucleotide sequence: TGTGTCAGCAGCACTCCCGACTATGGCTACACCTTC.

This clonotype has a count of ten or more. The rearrangement joins TRBV6-1 to TRBJ2-5; TRBD1 aligns across 10 bases. The ends lost 4 bases at V and 3 bases at J; junction bases unmatched: 5. The CDR3 is made up of 15 amino acids. Germline V lookup: CDR1 MNHNS, CDR2 SASEGT. The CDR3 region is CASSVTGTGEETQYF. CDR3 in DNA: TGTGCCAGCAGTGTAACCGGGACAGGGGAAGAGACCCAGTACTTC.

To note about this clonotype: A read error may account for a junction end that differs from germline. The chain has TRBV11-2 and TRBJ2-2; D is possibly TRBD2 (6 bases). Germline V gives CDR1 SGHAT, CDR2 FQNNGV. The CDR3 extends over 17 amino acids. The CDR3 is CASSLALGGVNTRELSF. The CDR3 region has the DNA TGTGCCAGTAGCTTAGCATTAGGAGGGGTGAACACCAGGGAGCTGTCTTTT.

As regards this clonotype: A much larger clone differs by one base, so this may be a read error. The chain couples TRBV5-4 to TRBJ1-6; D gene ambiguous. This CDR3 is built from 12 residues. Looked up from germline, CDR1 is SGHNT and CDR2 is YYREEE (reference sequence). CDR3 nucleotides: TGTGCCAGCAGCCACGATAGTTCACCCATCCACTTT. Its translation: CASSHDSSPIHF.

This chain links TRBV10-3 with TRBJ2-3; TRBD2 agrees at 10 bases. Per germline, CDR1 ENHRY and CDR2 SYGVKD. CDR3 length: 16 residues. V lost 7 bases and J lost 0; bases outside the gene matches: 7. Here the CDR3 DNA reads TGTGCCATCATACACACTAGCGGGGTTAGCACAGATACGCAGTATTTT. Translating gives CAIIHTSGVSTDTQYF.

Note on this clonotype: Without the conserved terminal phenylalanine or tryptophan, this CDR3 likely stems from a read error. The DNA is left out, because the CDR3 cannot be placed on it with certainty; the CDR3 is given as TCRdb lists it. This chain joins TRBV11-2 and TRBJ2-5; the table's D gene call, TRBD2, was not cross checked with the DNA. From germline, CDR1 is SGHAT and CDR2 FQNNGV. The CDR3 comprises 16 residues, both ends counted. The CDR3 reads CASSQTPGGGKEARYI.

This clonotype was detected only once. This may be a read error: a much more frequent sequence differs by one nucleotide. This chain links TRBV2 with TRBJ2-7; D remains ambiguous. The germline CDR1 and CDR2 sequences are SNHLY and FYNNEI. The CDR3 consists of 11 residues. Here the CDR3 reads CASSPTGEEYF. DNA of the CDR3: TGTGCCAGCAGTCCGACGGGCGAGGAGTACTTC. The entire variable domain, with the rest obtained from reference TRBV2 and TRBJ2-7, is as follows: EPEVTQTPSHQVTQMGQEVILRCVPISNHLYFYWYRQILGQKVEFLVSFYNNEISEKSEIFDDQFSVERPDGSNFTLKIRSTKLEDSAMYFCASSPTGEEYFGPGTRLTVT.

The V and J genes are TRBV11-1 and TRBJ2-1; D gene ambiguous. Germline CDR1 and CDR2: SGHAT and FQDESV (reference sequence). Trimming stripped 0 bases from V and 3 bases from J, with 12 bases between. This CDR3 contains 16 residues. The CDR3 here is CASSLAHRAYYNEQFF. CDR3 nucleotides: TGTGCCAGCAGCTTAGCTCACAGAGCGTACTACAATGAGCAGTTCTTC. Variable domain in full (rest from reference TRBV11-1 and TRBJ2-1): EAEVAQSPRYKITEKSQAVAFWCDPISGHATLYWYRQILGQGPELLVQFQDESVVDDSQLPKDRFSAERLKGVDSTLKIQPAELGDSAMYLCASSLAHRAYYNEQFFGPGTRLTVL.

As to this clonotype: A read error may be the cause here, since a much bigger clone is one base away. The CDR3: CASTGTGAGAATYEQYF. The CDR3 coding sequence is TGTGCCAGCACGGGGACTGGCGCGGGAGCTGCTACCTACGAGCAGTACTTC. The chain links TRBV2 to TRBJ2-7, with TRBD2 matching over 7 bases. V shed 7 bases, J shed 2 bases, and the junction held 17 bases outside the gene matches. Germline values: CDR1 SNHLY, CDR2 FYNNEI. This CDR3 spans 17 amino acids.

This clonotype was seen at least ten times. This sequence joins TRBV9 and TRBJ2-2, with 7 nucleotides matching TRBD2. Trimming removed 2 bases from V and 3 bases from J; junction bases left unmatched: 4. Per germline, CDR1 SGDLS and CDR2 YYNGEE. There are 15 residues in the CDR3. CDR3 DNA: TGTGCCAGCAGCGTCACTAGCGACTACACCGGGGAGCTGTTTTTT. It translates to CASSVTSDYTGELFF.

Concerning this clonotype itself: A read error may account for a junction end that differs from germline. The chain joins TRBV11-1 to TRBJ2-5; 7 positions match TRBD1. Germline lookup yields CDR1 SGHAT and CDR2 FQDESV (reference sequence). There are 13 residues in the CDR3. This CDR3 is CASGQVEVETLYF. In DNA, the CDR3 is TGTGCCAGCGGACAGGTGGAGGTGGAGACCCTGTACTTC.

This clonotype has only one observation. In this CDR3 the conserved last residue, phenylalanine or tryptophan, is missing, so a read error is likely. The chain joins TRBV29-1 to TRBJ2-1; D ambiguous. The germline V and J ends were trimmed by 4 bases and 3 bases, with 13 bases remaining between them. CDR3 length: 14 amino acids. Germline values: CDR1 SQVTM, CDR2 ANQGSEA. The CDR3 loop reads CSVGRQLGYNEQFL. Here the CDR3 DNA reads TGCAGCGTTGGGCGCCAGCTAGGCTACAATGAGCAGTTCCTC.

Comment on this clonotype: Since the CDR3 does not end with the conserved phenylalanine or tryptophan, this likely comes from a read error. The chain uses TRBV11-2 and TRBJ2-7; possibly TRBD1 for D (5 bases). The CDR3 has 14 amino acids. Germline CDR1 reads SGHAT; CDR2 reads FQNNGV. This CDR3 reads CASSSNRNSYEQYL. The CDR3 DNA reads TGTGCAAGCAGCTCTAACAGGAACTCCTATGAGCAGTACTTA.

As for this clonotype: The junction departs from germline at one end; a sequencing error may be responsible. The chain links TRBV5-4 to TRBJ2-2; perhaps D is TRBD1 or TRBD2 (5 bases each). Germline CDR1 is SGHNT and CDR2 is YYREEE (reference sequence). The CDR3 consists of 15 residues. The chain's CDR3 is CASSIQGLGTGELFF. CDR3 nucleotide sequence: TGTGCCAGCAGCATACAAGGCTTGGGGACCGGGGAGTTGTTTTTT.

Note on this clonotype: The germline gene is not matched at one end of the junction; a read error may be the cause. The chain employs TRBV28 and TRBJ2-1; a weak D match, TRBD1 (5 bases). The CDR3 is 18 residues long. Germline CDR1 and CDR2: MDHEN and SYDVKM. CDR3 loop: CASSRQGDEFSTDNKQFF. As DNA, the CDR3 is TGTGCTAGCAGCCGCCAAGGGGATGAATTTTCAACCGACAATAAGCAGTTCTTC. The full variable domain, rest sourced from reference TRBV28 and TRBJ2-1, is DVKVTQSSRYLVKRTGEKVFLECVQDMDHENMFWYRQDPGLGLRLIYFSYDVKMKEKGDIPEGYSVSREKKERFSLILESASTNQTSMYLCASSRQGDEFSTDNKQFFGPGTRLTVL.

The chain combines TRBV18 with TRBJ2-7; 8 bases fit TRBD1. Germline CDR1 reads KGHSH; CDR2 reads LQKENI. The CDR3 extends over 16 amino acids. Unmatched junction bases numbered 7, after V lost 3 bases and J lost 0 bases. The CDR3 DNA sequence: TGTGCCAGCTCACCCAGGGGGCCGATACTCTCCTACGAGCAGTACTTC. Its protein product is CASSPRGPILSYEQYF. Drawing the rest from reference TRBV18 and TRBJ2-7, the complete variable domain is NAGVMQNPRHLVRRRGQEARLRCSPMKGHSHVYWYRQLPEEGLKFMVYLQKENIIDESGMPKERFSAEFPKEGPSILRIQQVVRGDSAAYFCASSPRGPILSYEQYFGPGTRLTVT.

A note on this clonotype: Since no conserved phenylalanine or tryptophan closes the CDR3, a read error is the likely cause. This rearrangement joins TRBV7-9 to TRBJ1-2; unclear D gene. The CDR3 loop spans 16 amino acids. Between the trimmed V and J ends, which lost 5 bases and 5 bases, there was a span of 21 bases. Looked up from germline, CDR1 is SEHNR and CDR2 is FQNEAQ (reference sequence). In DNA form, the CDR3 reads TGTGCCAGCAGCCACGAGGGCAGGCTGTCCCAATATGGCTACACCTTA. Its protein product is CASSHEGRLSQYGYTL.

Points on this clonotype: Since a much larger clone is just one base distant, this may be a read error. V is TRBV7-9 and J is TRBJ1-6; the match to TRBD1 covers 7 bases. The germline V gene encodes CDR1 SEHNR and CDR2 FQNEAQ (reference sequence). The CDR3 contains 14 residues. Here the CDR3 reads CAGSSQGGNSPLHF. In DNA, the CDR3 is TGTGCCGGCAGCTCTCAGGGGGGTAATTCACCCCTCCACTTT. The full variable domain, with the rest looked up from reference TRBV7-9 and TRBJ1-6, is DTGVSQNPRHKITKRGQNVTFRCDPISEHNRLYWYRQTLGQGPEFLTYFQNEAQLEKSRLLSDRFSAERPKGSFSTLEIQRTEQGDSAMYLCAGSSQGGNSPLHFGNGTRLTVT.

Details on this clonotype: With a much larger clone just one base away, this may be a read error. The chain has TRBV6-1 and TRBJ2-7; 9 bases are a match to TRBD2. Germline loops: CDR1 MNHNS, CDR2 SASEGT. CDR3 length: 15 residues. CDR3 nucleotides: TGTGGCAGCAGCCGGGACGGGACTAGCAGCTACGAGCAGTACTTC. Protein sequence: CGSSRDGTSSYEQYF.

V and J are TRBV10-3 and TRBJ1-5; D not certain. The CDR3 is 14 amino acids. Germline lookup yields CDR1 ENHRY and CDR2 SYGVKD. The CDR3 is CAVNEYEGDQPQHF. As DNA, the CDR3 is TGTGCTGTCAATGAGTATGAGGGCGATCAGCCCCAGCATTTT.

This chain joins TRBV12-3 or TRBV12-4 and TRBJ2-1; weak D call: TRBD2 (6 bases). V lost 11 bases and J 1 base, leaving 18 bases between the germline ends. The CDR3 is made up of 15 amino acids. The DNA of the CDR3 is TGTGCCGGCATCTCAGCGGGCGCGTCCTACAATGAGCAGTTCTTC. Its protein product is CAGISAGASYNEQFF.

Of note for this clonotype: An end of the junction differs from the germline gene, which may be a read error. The V and J genes are TRBV5-4 and TRBJ2-7, with 7 positions matching TRBD2. This CDR3 has 15 residues. The germline gives CDR1 SGHNT, CDR2 YYREEE (reference sequence). DNA for the CDR3: TGTGCCAGCGGCTTGGATCGCGGGAGCCCCTACAAGCAGTACTTC. Its translation: CASGLDRGSPYKQYF.

About this clonotype: Just one base apart from a much larger clone, this may be a read error. This chain joins TRBV6-1 and TRBJ1-2, with D tentatively TRBD1 (6 bases). V was clipped by 11 bases and J by 4 bases, with 14 bases between them. Per the germline V gene, CDR1 is MNHNS and CDR2 is SASEGT. CDR3 length: 12 amino acids. CDR3 DNA: TGTGCCGGAGTGACAGGCGCCTATGGCTACACCTTC. Translated, it gives CAGVTGAYGYTF.

V is TRBV4-1 and J is TRBJ2-2; TRBD2 is a possible D gene (6 bases). The germline V gene encodes CDR1 MGHRA and CDR2 YSYEKL. Trimming took off 0 bases at V and 13 bases at J, with 18 bases between the two ends. The CDR3 runs to 15 residues. The CDR3 protein is CASSQDLSSAGMLFF. In nucleotides, the CDR3 is TGCGCCAGCAGCCAAGACCTAAGCAGTGCGGGGATGCTGTTTTTT.

This clonotype was counted a few times. The germline gene is not matched at one end of the junction; a read error may be the cause. The J gene is TRBJ1-3, the V gene TRBV4-1; no firm D call. The CDR3 is 12 amino acids. Germline loops: CDR1 MGHRA, CDR2 YSYEKL. CDR3 nucleotides: TGCGCCATCAACCAAAACGGCCTCAACCCGGATTTT. This encodes CAINQNGLNPDF.

Of note for this clonotype: One end of the junction varies from germline; a read error may be responsible. The chain links TRBV4-1 to TRBJ2-5, with TRBD1 identical over 8 bases. The CDR3 covers 15 residues. Germline loops: CDR1 MGHRA, CDR2 YSYEKL. As DNA, the CDR3 is TGCGCTAGCAGCCAGGACAGGGCTTTCCAAGAGACCCAGTACTTC. Translating it yields CASSQDRAFQETQYF.

In the case of this clonotype: Just one base apart from a much larger clone, this may be a read error. The chain carries TRBV29-1 and TRBJ1-1, with a weak D call TRBD1 (5 bases). Germline V gives CDR1 SQVTM, CDR2 ANQGSEA. V lost 5 bases and J 0 bases, leaving 16 bases between the germline ends. The CDR3 runs to 15 residues. CDR3: CSVSAVWGMNTEAFF. The CDR3, as DNA: TGCAGCGTTTCCGCAGTGTGGGGCATGAACACTGAAGCTTTCTTT.